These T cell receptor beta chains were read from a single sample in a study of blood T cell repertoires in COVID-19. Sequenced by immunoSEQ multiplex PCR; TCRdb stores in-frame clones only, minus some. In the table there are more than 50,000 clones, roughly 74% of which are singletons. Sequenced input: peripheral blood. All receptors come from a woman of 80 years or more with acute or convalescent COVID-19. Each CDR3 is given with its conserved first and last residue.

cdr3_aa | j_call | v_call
CASRARGPDTQYF | TRBJ2-3 | TRBV2
CASSLTSSGTFYEQYF | TRBJ2-7 | TRBV27
CASSPPGGQPQHF | TRBJ1-5 | TRBV18
CATSDPLAAQETQYF | TRBJ2-5 | TRBV24-1
CASRGPLAGLQETQYF | TRBJ2-5 | TRBV2
CASSPRYGGKTDTQYF | TRBJ2-3 | TRBV18
CASSLGAIANVLTF | TRBJ2-6 | TRBV27
CASSQAVRETQYF | TRBJ2-5 | TRBV14
CASSPQGQPYNEQFF | TRBJ2-1 | TRBV28
CASSQKLAGSGDTQYF | TRBJ2-3 | TRBV4-2
CASARRGLTEAFF | TRBJ1-1 | TRBV19
CASSLDWDYNYGYTF | TRBJ1-2 | TRBV7-3
CASSLAGSGRQFF | TRBJ2-1 | TRBV5-4
CASSDPLAGATDTQYF | TRBJ2-3 | TRBV10-2
CASSQGFLEQYF | TRBJ2-7 | TRBV6-6
CASSQSSAGLTSYEQYF | TRBJ2-7 | TRBV23-1
CASSLYGIGVNTGELFF | TRBJ2-2 | TRBV28
CAWSVDPDRAASYGYTF | TRBJ1-2 | TRBV30
CASSKDRVQPQHF | TRBJ1-5 | TRBV19
CASSTPGQGVGEQYF | TRBJ2-7 | TRBV5-1
CASSQVEGQGAGQPQHF | TRBJ1-5 | TRBV4-2
CASSFRTSTPYEQYF | TRBJ2-7 | TRBV6-2/TRBV6-3
CAWSVLRQTYGYTF | TRBJ1-2 | TRBV30
CASSKGLAGGGGGELFF | TRBJ2-2 | TRBV19
CASSPGGYNEQFF | TRBJ2-1 | TRBV6-2/TRBV6-3